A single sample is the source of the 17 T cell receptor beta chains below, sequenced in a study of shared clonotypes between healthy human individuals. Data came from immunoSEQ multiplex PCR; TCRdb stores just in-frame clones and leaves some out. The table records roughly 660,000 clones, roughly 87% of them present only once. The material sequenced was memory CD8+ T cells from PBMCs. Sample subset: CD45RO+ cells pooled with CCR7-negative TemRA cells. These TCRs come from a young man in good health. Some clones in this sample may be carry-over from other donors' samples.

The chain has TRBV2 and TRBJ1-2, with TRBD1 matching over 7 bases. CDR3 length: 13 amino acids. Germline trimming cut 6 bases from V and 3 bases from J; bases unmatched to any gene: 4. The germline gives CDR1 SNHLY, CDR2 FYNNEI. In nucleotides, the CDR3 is TGTGCCAGCAGGGCCACAGGGGACTATGGCTACACCTTC. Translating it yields CASRATGDYGYTF.

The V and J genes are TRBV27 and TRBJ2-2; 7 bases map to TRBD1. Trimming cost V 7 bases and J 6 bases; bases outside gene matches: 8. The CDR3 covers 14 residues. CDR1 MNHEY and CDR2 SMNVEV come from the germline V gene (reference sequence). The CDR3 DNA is TGTGCCAGCACTCCTAAGGGGGCCTCCGGGGAGCTGTTTTTT. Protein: CASTPKGASGELFF.

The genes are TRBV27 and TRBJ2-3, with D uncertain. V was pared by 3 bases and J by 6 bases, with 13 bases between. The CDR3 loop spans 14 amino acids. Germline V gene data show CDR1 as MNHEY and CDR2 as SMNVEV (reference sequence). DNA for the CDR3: TGTGCCAGCAGTTTTGGCCTGCTTTGGGATACGCAGTATTTT. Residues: CASSFGLLWDTQYF.

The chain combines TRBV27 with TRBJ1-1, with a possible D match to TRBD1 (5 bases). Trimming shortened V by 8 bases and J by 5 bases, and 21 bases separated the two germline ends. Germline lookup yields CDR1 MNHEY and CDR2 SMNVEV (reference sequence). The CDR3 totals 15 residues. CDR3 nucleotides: TGTGCCAGCCGCACCTTAGGGGTAGATGGAACTGAAGCTTTCTTT. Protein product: CASRTLGVDGTEAFF.

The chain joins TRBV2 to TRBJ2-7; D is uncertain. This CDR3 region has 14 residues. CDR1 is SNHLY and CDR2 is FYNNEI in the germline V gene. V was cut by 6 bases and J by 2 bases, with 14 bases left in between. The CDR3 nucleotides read TGTGCCAGCAGACCGAGAAGCCTAACCTACGAGCAGTACTTC. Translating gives CASRPRSLTYEQYF.

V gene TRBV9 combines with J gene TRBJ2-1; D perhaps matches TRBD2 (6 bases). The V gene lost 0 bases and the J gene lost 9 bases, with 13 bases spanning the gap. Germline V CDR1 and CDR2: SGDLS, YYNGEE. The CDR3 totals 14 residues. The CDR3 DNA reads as TGTGCCAGCAGCGTAGCGTCTAGCGCGGCTGAGCAGTTCTTC. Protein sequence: CASSVASSAAEQFF. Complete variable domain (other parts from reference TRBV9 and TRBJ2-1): DSGVTQTPKHLITATGQRVTLRCSPRSGDLSVYWYQQSLDQGLQFLIQYYNGEERAKGNILERFSAQQFPDLHSELNLSSLELGDSALYFCASSVASSAAEQFFGPGTRLTVL.

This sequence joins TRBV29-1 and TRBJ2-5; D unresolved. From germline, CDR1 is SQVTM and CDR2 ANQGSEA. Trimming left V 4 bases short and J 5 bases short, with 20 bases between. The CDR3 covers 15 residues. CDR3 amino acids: CSVVFVGLGRETQYF. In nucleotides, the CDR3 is TGCAGCGTTGTGTTTGTGGGTCTCGGGCGGGAGACCCAGTACTTC.

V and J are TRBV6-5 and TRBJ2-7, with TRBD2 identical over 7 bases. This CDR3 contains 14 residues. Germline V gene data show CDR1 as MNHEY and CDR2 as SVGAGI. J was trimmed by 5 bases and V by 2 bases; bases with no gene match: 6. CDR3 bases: TGTGCCAGCAGTTACGGGGGGAGGGCCAACGAGCAGTACTTC. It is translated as CASSYGGRANEQYF.

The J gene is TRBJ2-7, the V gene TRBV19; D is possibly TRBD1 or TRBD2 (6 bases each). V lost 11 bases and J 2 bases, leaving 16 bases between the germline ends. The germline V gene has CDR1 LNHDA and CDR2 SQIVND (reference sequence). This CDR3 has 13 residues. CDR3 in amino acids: CAAGGTTPYEQYF. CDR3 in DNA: TGTGCCGCTGGGGGGACAACACCCTACGAGCAGTACTTC. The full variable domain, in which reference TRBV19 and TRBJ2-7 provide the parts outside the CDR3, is DGGITQSPKYLFRKEGQNVTLSCEQNLNHDAMYWYRQDPGQGLRLIYYSQIVNDFQKGDIAEGYSVSREKKESFPLTVTSAQKNPTAFYLCAAGGTTPYEQYFGPGTRLTVT.

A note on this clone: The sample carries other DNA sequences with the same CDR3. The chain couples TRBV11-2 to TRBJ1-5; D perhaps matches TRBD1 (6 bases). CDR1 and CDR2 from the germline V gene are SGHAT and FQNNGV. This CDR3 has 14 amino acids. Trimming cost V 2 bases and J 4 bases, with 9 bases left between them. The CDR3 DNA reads TGTGCCAGCAGCTTATCAGGGGCTAATCAGCCCCAGCATTTT. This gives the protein CASSLSGANQPQHF.

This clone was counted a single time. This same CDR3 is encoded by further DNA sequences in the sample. The CDR3 loop is CASSLGGAGTEAFF. DNA for the CDR3: TGTGCCAGCAGCCTTGGGGGGGCGGGCACTGAAGCTTTCTTT. V usage is TRBV11-2 and J usage is TRBJ1-1; D may be TRBD1 (6 bases). CDR1 and CDR2 (germline): SGHAT, FQNNGV. The CDR3 is made up of 14 amino acids. The ends were cut back, 5 bases at V and 4 bases at J, with 14 bases in the middle.

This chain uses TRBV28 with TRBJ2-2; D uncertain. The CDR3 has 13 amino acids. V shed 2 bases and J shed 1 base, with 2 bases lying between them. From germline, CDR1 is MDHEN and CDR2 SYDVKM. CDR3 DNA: TGTGCCAGCAGTTTAGGGAACACCGGGGAGCTGTTTTTT. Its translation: CASSLGNTGELFF.

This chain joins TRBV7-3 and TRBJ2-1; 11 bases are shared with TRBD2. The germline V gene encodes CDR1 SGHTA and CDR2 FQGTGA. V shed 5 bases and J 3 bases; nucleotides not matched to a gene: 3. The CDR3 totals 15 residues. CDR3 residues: CASSPLAGGYNEQFF. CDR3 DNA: TGTGCCAGCAGCCCCCTAGCGGGAGGCTACAATGAGCAGTTCTTC.

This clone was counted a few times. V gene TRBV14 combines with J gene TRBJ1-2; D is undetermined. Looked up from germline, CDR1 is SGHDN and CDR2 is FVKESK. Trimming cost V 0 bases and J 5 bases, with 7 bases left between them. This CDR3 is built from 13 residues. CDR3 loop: CASSQEDRYGYTF. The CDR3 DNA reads TGTGCCAGCAGCCAAGAAGATCGATATGGCTACACCTTC.

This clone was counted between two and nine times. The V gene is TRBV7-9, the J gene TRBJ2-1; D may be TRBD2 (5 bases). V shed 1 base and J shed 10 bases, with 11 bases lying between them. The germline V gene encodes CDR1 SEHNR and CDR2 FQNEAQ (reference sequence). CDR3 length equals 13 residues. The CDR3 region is CASSLGTLTEQFF. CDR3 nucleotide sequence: TGTGCCAGCAGCTTAGGGACTTTAACGGAGCAGTTCTTC.

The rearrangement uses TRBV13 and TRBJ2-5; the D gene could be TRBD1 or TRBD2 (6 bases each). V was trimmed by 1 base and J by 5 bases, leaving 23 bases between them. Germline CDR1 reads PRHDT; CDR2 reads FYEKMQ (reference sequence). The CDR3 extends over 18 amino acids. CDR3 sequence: CASSLEGGARPGMETQYF. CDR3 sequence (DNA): TGTGCCAGCAGCTTAGAGGGGGGAGCAAGGCCCGGTATGGAGACCCAGTACTTC.

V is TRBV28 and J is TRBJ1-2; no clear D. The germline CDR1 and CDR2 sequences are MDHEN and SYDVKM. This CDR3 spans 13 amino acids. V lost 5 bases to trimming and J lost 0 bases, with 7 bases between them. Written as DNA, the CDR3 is TGTGCCAGCAGTCCACCTTCTAACTATGGCTACACCTTC. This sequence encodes CASSPPSNYGYTF.